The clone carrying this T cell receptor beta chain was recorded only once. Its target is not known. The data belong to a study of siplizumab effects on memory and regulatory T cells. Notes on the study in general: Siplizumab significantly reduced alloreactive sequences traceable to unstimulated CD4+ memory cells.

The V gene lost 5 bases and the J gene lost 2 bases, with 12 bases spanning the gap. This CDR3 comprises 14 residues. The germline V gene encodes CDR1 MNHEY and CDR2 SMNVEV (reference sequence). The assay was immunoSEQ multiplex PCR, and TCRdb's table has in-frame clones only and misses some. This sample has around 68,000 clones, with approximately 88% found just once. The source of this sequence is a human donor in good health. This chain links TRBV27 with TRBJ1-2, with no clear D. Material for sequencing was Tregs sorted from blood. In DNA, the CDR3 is TGTGCCAGCAGTCCACGGGTCCCCAACTATGGCTACACCTTC. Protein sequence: CASSPRVPNYGYTF.